This T cell receptor (beta chain) emerged from a study of control samples from healthy donors and cancer patients. TCRdb's copy holds only in-frame clones and misses some; the assay was immunoSEQ multiplex PCR. The sample lists 79,000 or so clones; less than 90% were seen once. In germline, CDR1 is SGHNT, CDR2 YENEEA. Trimming removed 1 base from V and 8 bases from J, with 8 bases in between. The CDR3 runs 12 residues. The sequence was collected from a woman aged 45-60 years with colorectal cancer. Specimen: PBMCs. The chain links TRBV11-3 to TRBJ1-1; no definite D call. Here the CDR3 DNA reads TGTGCCAGCAGCTTAGGAATGGGGGAAGCTTTCTTT. Protein: CASSLGMGEAFF.